These 3 T cell receptor beta chains share one sample of origin, sequenced in a study of control samples from healthy donors and cancer patients. The table came from immunoSEQ multiplex PCR; TCRdb's copy has only in-frame clones and leaves some out. The profile shows 100,000 to 150,000 clones, about 90% of them singletons. Material for sequencing was blood. Every receptor here comes from a young man in good health.

The chain links TRBV29-1 to TRBJ1-2; D unclear. CDR3 length: 11 residues. The germline CDR1 and CDR2 sequences are SQVTM and ANQGSEA. Deletions cut 0 bases from V and 4 bases from J, with 3 bases between. CDR3 DNA sequence: TGCAGCGTTGAAGAGGGCTATGGCTACACCTTC. It translates to CSVEEGYGYTF. Variable domain in full (rest from reference TRBV29-1 and TRBJ1-2): SAVISQKPSRDICQRGTSLTIQCQVDSQVTMMFWYRQQPGQSLTLIATANQGSEATYESGFVIDKFPISRPNLTFSTLTVSNMSPEDSSIYLCSVEEGYGYTFGSGTRLTVV.

The chain combines TRBV27 with TRBJ2-7; TRBD2 agrees at 15 bases. The germline CDR1 and CDR2 sequences are MNHEY and SMNVEV (reference sequence). The CDR3 is 18 amino acids. V was pared by 8 bases and J by 3 bases, with 14 bases of the junction left unmatched. The CDR3 sequence is CASSQRGTSGRPDYEQYF. CDR3 bases: TGTGCCAGCTCCCAACGAGGGACTAGCGGGAGGCCTGACTACGAGCAGTACTTC.

The rearrangement links TRBV11-2 to TRBJ2-6; 8 nucleotides agree with TRBD1. This CDR3 spans 18 amino acids. Losses at the gene ends were 5 bases for V and 1 base for J; bases not matched to a gene: 10. Looked up from germline, CDR1 is SGHAT and CDR2 is FQNNGV. CDR3 in DNA: TGTGCCAGCAGCCGCAACCAGGGGGCACTTTCTGGGGCCAACGTCCTGACTTTC. Residues: CASSRNQGALSGANVLTF.